The T cell receptor beta chain under discussion was sequenced for a study of regulatory T cells in long-lasting Graves disease. J was trimmed by 2 bases and V by 6 bases; bases with no gene match: 7. The CDR3 is 14 amino acids. Germline-derived CDR1 and CDR2 are SGHAT and FQNNGV. This clonotype was seen at least ten times. Time point meaning: newly diagnosed GD, antithyroid drugs for less than 3 months. The TCR library was prepared using RNA isolated from PBMCs. CDR3-region Arm-PCR and iRepertoire HTBI primers produced the TCR beta libraries. TCRdb ran MiXCR on the multiplex PCR reads and lists one entry per CDR3 protein. The table has about 500,000 distinct CDR3 sequences, about 12% seen once; the top ten hold about 8.9%. These data also formed part of another study, on T cells in Graves' hyperthyroidism and ophthalmopathy. Turning to that study: With a median lead of 6.5 months before onset, the model predicted ophthalmopathy.

The specimen was peripheral blood mononuclear cells (PBMCs), collected at new diagnosis, from a patient treated with antithyroid drugs. The chain carries TRBV11-2 and TRBJ2-7, with 7 nucleotides matching TRBD1. The receptor was derived from a woman aged 25 to 39 with Graves disease. The chain's CDR3 is CASRPTGVAYEQYF. The CDR3 nucleotides read TGTGCCAGCAGGCCTACAGGGGTCGCCTACGAGCAGTACTTC.